Listed here is a single T cell receptor (beta chain). Other nucleotide sequences in the sample specify the same CDR3. The V gene lost 3 bases and the J gene lost 1 base, with 6 bases spanning the gap. Germline lookup yields CDR1 KGHSH and CDR2 LQKENI. The CDR3 sequence is 13 residues long. The data derive from a study of shared clonotypes between healthy human individuals. TCRdb's table, derived via immunoSEQ multiplex PCR, lists solely in-frame clones and lacks some. The table records approximately 2,000,000 clones, 85% to 95% of them present only once. The source is a man aged 18 to 30 in good health. Some clones in this sample may be carry-over from other donors' samples. The sequenced sample was naive CD4+ T cells from PBMCs. The subset denotes: CD45RA+ positively selected. The gene calls are TRBV18 and TRBJ1-1, with D hard to call. The CDR3 region is CASSPDQNTEAFF. CDR3 sequence (DNA): TGTGCCAGCTCACCGGATCAGAACACTGAAGCTTTCTTT.